Below, 12 T cell receptor beta chains from the same sample are listed, as sequenced in a study of PD-L1 blockade in urothelial cancer. TCRdb's copy holds only in-frame clones and misses some; the assay was immunoSEQ multiplex PCR. The sample consists of about 130,000 clones, 65% to 85% of them appearing once. Specified time point: pretreatment peripheral blood. The source material was PBMCs, sampled around atezolizumab (anti-PD-L1) treatment. The receptors were sampled from a man between 45 and 60 years old with urothelial cancer.

The V and J genes are TRBV6-1 and TRBJ2-5, with 13 bases fitting TRBD2. Germline lookup yields CDR1 MNHNS and CDR2 SASEGT. The CDR3 loop spans 15 amino acids. V was clipped by 6 bases and J by 1 base; unmatched bases: 2. The CDR3 nucleotides are TGTGCCAGCAGGCGGACTAGCGGGAGCCAAGAGACCCAGTACTTC. Translating gives CASRRTSGSQETQYF.

The chain carries TRBV4-1 and TRBJ1-1; 8 bases are shared with TRBD1. The CDR3 is made up of 14 amino acids. Germline loops: CDR1 MGHRA, CDR2 YSYEKL. J lost 4 bases, V lost 0 bases, and 1 base had no gene match. CDR3 bases: TGCGCCAGCAGCCAAGACAGGGGGCTCACTGAAGCTTTCTTT. As protein: CASSQDRGLTEAFF.

The table lists this clone with many counts. The CDR3 region is CAWSTGNQPQHF. CDR3 DNA sequence: TGTGCCTGGAGTACTGGTAATCAGCCCCAGCATTTT. The J gene is TRBJ1-5, the V gene TRBV30; no reliable D call. Germline V gene lookup returns CDR1 GTSNPN and CDR2 SVGIG (reference sequence). V lost 2 bases and J lost 4, with 6 bases in between. This CDR3 region has 12 residues.

This chain joins TRBV19 and TRBJ1-4; the match to TRBD1 covers 7 bases. Germline CDR1 reads LNHDA; CDR2 reads SQIVND (reference sequence). This CDR3 is built from 14 residues. J was trimmed by 5 bases and V by 8 bases; bases with no gene match: 8. The CDR3 protein is CASGRDSRNEKLFF. The CDR3 DNA sequence: TGTGCCAGTGGAAGGGACAGCCGCAATGAAAAACTGTTTTTT.

The V gene is TRBV27, the J gene TRBJ1-1; 10 positions agree with TRBD1. V lost 10 bases, J lost 5 bases, and 7 bases stayed unmatched. The CDR3 length is 13 residues. CDR1 is MNHEY and CDR2 is SMNVEV in the germline V gene (reference sequence). The CDR3 is CATGRDRGTEAFF. As DNA, the CDR3 is TGTGCCACTGGCCGGGACAGGGGTACTGAAGCTTTCTTT.

The chain employs TRBV28 and TRBJ2-5; 11 bases are a match to TRBD2. Germline-derived CDR1 and CDR2 are MDHEN and SYDVKM. This CDR3 comprises 15 residues. Unmatched junction bases numbered 5, after V lost 6 bases and J lost 2 bases. CDR3 coding DNA: TGTGCCAGCAGCCTGGGACTAGCGGTACAAGAGACCCAGTACTTC. Encoded protein: CASSLGLAVQETQYF.

CDR3 protein: CAISDSSGTDTQYF. CDR3 sequence (DNA): TGTGCCATCAGTGATAGTAGCGGCACAGATACGCAGTATTTT. V usage is TRBV10-3 and J usage is TRBJ2-3, with a possible D match to TRBD2 (5 bases). The CDR3 totals 14 residues. V dropped 3 bases and J dropped 1 base, with 8 bases sitting between them. Germline V CDR1 and CDR2: ENHRY, SYGVKD.

The chain combines TRBV13 with TRBJ1-4; a weak D match, TRBD1 (5 bases). The ends were cut back, 4 bases at V and 5 bases at J, with 14 bases in the middle. This CDR3 has 15 amino acids. The germline V gene has CDR1 PRHDT and CDR2 FYEKMQ (reference sequence). The CDR3 spells CASSSGGLNNEKLFF. The CDR3 DNA sequence: TGTGCCAGCAGCTCCGGGGGACTGAACAATGAAAAACTGTTTTTT.

The J gene is TRBJ2-1, the V gene TRBV11-2, with 8 bases identical to TRBD1. Germline V gene sequence: CDR1 SGHAT, CDR2 FQNNGV. V gave up 7 bases and J gave up 9 bases; unmatched junction bases: 11. The CDR3 extends over 14 amino acids. DNA of the CDR3: TGTGCCAGCAAGCAGGGGGCTATTATGGTTGAGCAGTTCTTC. This encodes CASKQGAIMVEQFF.

V is TRBV6-6 and J is TRBJ2-2; TRBD1 aligns across 8 bases. The length of the CDR3 is 14 residues. Trimming cost V 10 bases and J 6 bases; bases outside gene matches: 10. From germline, CDR1 is MNHNY and CDR2 SVGAGI (reference sequence). The CDR3 here is CATGDRGGAGELFF. In DNA, the CDR3 is TGTGCCACGGGAGACAGGGGAGGAGCCGGGGAGCTGTTTTTT.

The chain combines TRBV5-6 with TRBJ2-3; 10 bases line up with TRBD2. The junction had 9 bases not matched to a gene; V was cut back by 0 bases and J by 5 bases. Looked up from germline, CDR1 is SGHDT and CDR2 is YYEEEE. This CDR3 region has 17 residues. The CDR3, as DNA: TGTGCCAGCAGCTTGGTCGCTAGCGGGAGTGGGGGAGATACGCAGTATTTT. This encodes CASSLVASGSGGDTQYF. The variable domain in full, completed from reference TRBV5-6 and TRBJ2-3, reads DAGVTQSPTHLIKTRGQQVTLRCSPKSGHDTVSWYQQALGQGPQFIFQYYEEEERQRGNFPDRFSGHQFPNYSSELNVNALLLGDSALYLCASSLVASGSGGDTQYFGPGTRLTVL.

This clone was observed a few times. The chain has TRBV7-2 and TRBJ2-7; 8 bases match TRBD1. Germline CDR1 SGHTA, CDR2 FQGNSA. Trimming cost V 5 bases and J 6 bases; bases outside gene matches: 9. The CDR3 has 14 residues. The DNA of the CDR3 is TGTGCCAGCAGCCCTCTCGGAACAGGGGGCGAGCAGTACTTC. Its translation is CASSPLGTGGEQYF. The full variable domain, rest sourced from reference TRBV7-2 and TRBJ2-7, is GAGVSQSPSNKVTEKGKDVELRCDPISGHTALYWYRQSLGQGLEFLIYFQGNSAPDKSGLPSDRFSAERTGGSVSTLTIQRTQQEDSAVYLCASSPLGTGGEQYFGPGTRLTVT.